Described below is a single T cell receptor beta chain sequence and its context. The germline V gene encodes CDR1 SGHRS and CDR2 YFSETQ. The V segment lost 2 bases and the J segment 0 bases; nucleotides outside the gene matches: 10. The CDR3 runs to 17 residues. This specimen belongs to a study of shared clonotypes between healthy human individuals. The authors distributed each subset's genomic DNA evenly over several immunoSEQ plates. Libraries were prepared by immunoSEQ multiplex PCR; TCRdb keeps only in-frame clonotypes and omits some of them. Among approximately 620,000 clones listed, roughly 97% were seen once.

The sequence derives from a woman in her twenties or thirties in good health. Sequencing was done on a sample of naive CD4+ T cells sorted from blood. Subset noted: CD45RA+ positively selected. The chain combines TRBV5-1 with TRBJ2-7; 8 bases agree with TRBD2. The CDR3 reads CASSFSGFREGSYEQYF. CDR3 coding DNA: TGCGCCAGCAGCTTTTCTGGTTTCCGGGAGGGCTCCTACGAGCAGTACTTC.